These 21 T cell receptor beta chains originate from one sample sequenced in a study of early T cells in non-severe SARS-CoV-2 infection. TCRdb called the 5' RACE reads again in MiXCR, with one record for every CDR3 protein. The table has 50,000 or so distinct CDR3 sequences, approximately 10% seen once; the top ten hold over 7.5%. What was sequenced was whole blood. All receptors derive from an adult who was a healthcare worker with PCR-confirmed SARS-CoV-2 infection or an uninfected control (not recorded which).

This clonotype was found many times. This chain connects TRBV6-5 to TRBJ2-2; either TRBD1 or TRBD2 may supply D (5 bases each). The CDR3 extends over 16 amino acids. Trimming pared 3 bases from V and 6 bases from J, leaving 17 bases between. Germline CDR1 and CDR2: MNHEY and SVGAGI. Written as DNA, the CDR3 is TGTGCCAGCAGTTATAGGGAGTCCCTGGGGGCCGGGGAGCTGTTTTTT. It translates to CASSYRESLGAGELFF.

Many counts were recorded for this clonotype. The rearrangement joins TRBV27 to TRBJ2-6; D gene uncertain. Looked up from germline, CDR1 is MNHEY and CDR2 is SMNVEV (reference sequence). CDR3 size: 14 residues. V dropped 5 bases and J dropped 2 bases, with 7 bases sitting between them. The CDR3 coding sequence is TGTGCCAGCAGTCGGGTTGCTGGGGCCAACGTCCTGACTTTC. Its protein product is CASSRVAGANVLTF.

This clonotype was counted many times. V usage is TRBV7-9 and J usage is TRBJ2-3, with D possibly called TRBD1 or TRBD2 (6 bases each). With 5 bases removed from V and 5 bases from J, the gap between germline ends came to 17 bases. The CDR3 has 15 residues. Germline CDR1 is SEHNR and CDR2 is FQNEAQ (reference sequence). CDR3 loop: CASSLVGGQGDTQYF. For the CDR3, the DNA is TGTGCCAGCAGCCTCGTTGGGGGGCAAGGAGATACGCAGTATTTT.

The sample holds a few counts of this clonotype. J is TRBJ2-7 and V is TRBV7-3; TRBD2 matches at 7 bases. The CDR3 contains 15 residues. CDR1 SGHTA and CDR2 FQGTGA come from the germline V gene. V trimming: 5 bases; J trimming: 3 bases; junction bases outside the gene matches: 10. The CDR3 DNA sequence: TGTGCCAGCAGCAAACAAGCGGGGAGGCGCTACGAGCAGTACTTC. Its translation: CASSKQAGRRYEQYF. Complete variable domain (other parts from reference TRBV7-3 and TRBJ2-7): GAGVSQTPSNKVTEKGKYVELRCDPISGHTALYWYRQSLGQGPEFLIYFQGTGAADDSGLPNDRFFAVRPEGSVSTLKIQRTERGDSAVYLCASSKQAGRRYEQYFGPGTRLTVT.

This clonotype was seen a few times. The V and J genes are TRBV12-3 or TRBV12-4 and TRBJ2-7, with 11 bases that match TRBD1. Trimming cost V 6 bases and J 4 bases; bases outside gene matches: 5. The length of the CDR3 is 14 residues. CDR3: CASSMDRGLYEQYF. The CDR3, as DNA: TGTGCCAGCAGCATGGACAGGGGGCTGTACGAGCAGTACTTC.

This clonotype was seen only a few times. V is TRBV12-5 and J is TRBJ2-7; no clear D. Germline CDR1 and CDR2: LGHNT and FRNRAP. The CDR3 is 13 amino acids. Trimming stripped 6 bases from V and 1 base from J, with 10 bases between. The CDR3 region has the DNA TGTGCTAGTGGCTACTCGCTATCCTACGAGCAGTACTTC. Translated, it gives CASGYSLSYEQYF.

CDR3 DNA: TGCAGTGCTAGAGATGTAGTAGCGGGGAATAATGAGCAGTTCTTC. Protein sequence: CSARDVVAGNNEQFF. The V gene is TRBV20-1, the J gene TRBJ2-1; TRBD2 matches 8 bases. Trimming cost V 0 bases and J 7 bases; bases outside gene matches: 8. This CDR3 contains 15 residues. Looked up from germline, CDR1 is DFQATT and CDR2 is SNEGSKA (reference sequence).

This clonotype came up a few times. V is TRBV7-3 and J is TRBJ2-7; no clear D. The CDR3 runs 12 residues. Looked up from germline, CDR1 is SGHTA and CDR2 is FQGTGA. V was clipped by 5 bases and J by 4 bases, with 9 bases between them. The CDR3 here is CASSPDGYEQYF. The CDR3 bases are TGTGCCAGCAGCCCGGACGGTTACGAGCAGTACTTC.

This clonotype was detected a few times. The chain couples TRBV29-1 to TRBJ2-7, with 7 positions matching TRBD1. Per the germline V gene, CDR1 is SQVTM and CDR2 is ANQGSEA. The CDR3 runs 16 residues. V was pared by 4 bases and J by 2 bases, with 14 bases of the junction left unmatched. The CDR3 loop is CSVVGTVNLLAYEQYF. CDR3 in DNA: TGCAGCGTTGTCGGGACAGTAAATCTCCTTGCCTACGAGCAGTACTTC.

The table lists this clonotype with many counts. The CDR3 coding sequence is TGTGCCAGCGAATTTACAGGGACGGAAAACACCATATATTTT. Encoded protein: CASEFTGTENTIYF. This chain links TRBV12-3 or TRBV12-4 with TRBJ1-3; a weak D match, TRBD1 (6 bases). This CDR3 is 14 amino acids long. V lost 8 bases to trimming and J lost 6 bases, with 17 bases between them.

This clonotype has more than one count but fewer than ten. The CDR3 sequence: CSVDKDTQYF. The CDR3 DNA reads TGCAGCGTTGATAAAGATACGCAGTATTTT. The genes are TRBV29-1 and TRBJ2-3; D gene uncertain. The V gene lost 3 bases and the J gene lost 5 bases, with 3 bases spanning the gap. Germline lookup yields CDR1 SQVTM and CDR2 ANQGSEA. The CDR3 loop spans 10 amino acids.

In this sample, this clonotype turned up a few times. The chain couples TRBV19 to TRBJ2-2; 8 bases match TRBD1. CDR3 size: 14 residues. Germline trimming cut 4 bases from V and 5 bases from J; bases unmatched to any gene: 3. The germline CDR1 and CDR2 sequences are LNHDA and SQIVND (reference sequence). The CDR3 DNA sequence: TGTGCCAGTAGTAGCGGACAGGGTACCGGGGAGCTGTTTTTT. Amino acid sequence: CASSSGQGTGELFF.

The table lists this clonotype with a count of one. A much larger clone lies one base from this, so it may be a read error. The rearrangement links TRBV19 to TRBJ2-3; 10 nucleotides agree with TRBD2. This CDR3 is 17 amino acids long. Per the germline V gene, CDR1 is LNHDA and CDR2 is SQIVND (reference sequence). V lost 8 bases, J lost 5 bases, and 16 bases stayed unmatched. The CDR3 DNA reads TGTGCCAGTTGTAGTGACTACAGAGCGGGAGGGCGAGATACGCAGTATTTT. Protein sequence: CASCSDYRAGGRDTQYF.

This clonotype was picked up a small number of times. The genes are TRBV9 and TRBJ1-3, with no clear D. Germline CDR1 is SGDLS and CDR2 is YYNGEE. CDR3 length equals 14 residues. Trimming stripped 0 bases from V and 2 bases from J, with 6 bases between. The CDR3, as DNA: TGTGCCAGCAGCGTAGACGCAGCTGGAAACACCATATATTTT. It encodes CASSVDAAGNTIYF.

The rearrangement uses TRBV10-3 and TRBJ1-3, with a possible D match to TRBD1 (6 bases). V gave up 10 bases and J gave up 0 bases, with 13 bases separating them. The CDR3 is 14 amino acids. Germline values: CDR1 ENHRY, CDR2 SYGVKD. The CDR3 spells CATQTGNSGNTIYF. As DNA, the CDR3 is TGTGCCACCCAGACAGGCAACTCTGGAAACACCATATATTTT.

The DNA for the CDR3 is TGTGCCAGCAGCTTAGGGCCAACAGGGGTGGACGAAGATCAGCCCCAGCATTTT. Residues: CASSLGPTGVDEDQPQHF. The genes are TRBV13 and TRBJ1-5; 7 bases agree with TRBD1. Per germline, CDR1 PRHDT and CDR2 FYEKMQ (reference sequence). The CDR3 is 18 amino acids. With 0 bases clipped from V and 5 bases from J, the junction kept 13 bases outside the gene matches.

The J gene is TRBJ1-4, the V gene TRBV5-6; 10 bases align to TRBD1. CDR1 and CDR2 (germline): SGHDT, YYEEEE. CDR3 length equals 16 residues. Trimming took 4 bases from V and 5 from J; bases not matched to a gene: 8. CDR3: CASSPILGQGNEKLFF. The CDR3 bases are TGTGCCAGCAGCCCCATCCTGGGACAGGGGAATGAAAAACTGTTTTTT. The variable domain in full, with the rest retrieved from reference TRBV5-6 and TRBJ1-4, is DAGVTQSPTHLIKTRGQQVTLRCSPKSGHDTVSWYQQALGQGPQFIFQYYEEEERQRGNFPDRFSGHQFPNYSSELNVNALLLGDSALYLCASSPILGQGNEKLFFGSGTQLSVL.

The V and J genes are TRBV4-3 and TRBJ1-6; TRBD1 matches at 7 bases. Unmatched junction bases numbered 2, after V lost 3 bases and J lost 6 bases. Germline V CDR1 and CDR2: LGHNA, YSLEER. CDR3 length equals 14 residues. The CDR3, as DNA: TGCGCCAGCAGCCAGGGACAGCTTAATTCACCCCTCCACTTT. Protein product: CASSQGQLNSPLHF.

This clonotype showed up many times. CDR3 DNA sequence: TGTGCCAGCAGCCTTCTTACAGGGCCCATATCTGGAAACACCATATATTTT. Amino acids: CASSLLTGPISGNTIYF. V usage is TRBV9 and J usage is TRBJ1-3, with D possibly being TRBD1 (6 bases). This CDR3 is 17 amino acids long. The germline gives CDR1 SGDLS, CDR2 YYNGEE. The V end was cut by 4 bases, the J end by 1 base, with 18 bases between.

This chain links TRBV5-1 with TRBJ2-7, with a possible D match to TRBD1 (6 bases). Trimming pared 0 bases from V and 3 bases from J, leaving 10 bases between. The CDR3 has 14 amino acids. The germline gives CDR1 SGHRS, CDR2 YFSETQ. Here the CDR3 reads CASSLDRAVYEQYF. DNA of the CDR3: TGCGCCAGCAGCTTGGACAGGGCCGTCTACGAGCAGTACTTC.

This chain joins TRBV12-3 or TRBV12-4 and TRBJ2-5; 7 bases line up with TRBD1. Unmatched junction bases numbered 10, after V lost 6 bases and J lost 3 bases. This CDR3 has 15 amino acids. The CDR3 DNA is TGTGCCAGCAGCCGACAGGGCACCCCGAAAGAGACCCAGTACTTC. As protein: CASSRQGTPKETQYF.